This TCR beta chain appears in the sequencing data of a study of blood T cells in healthy people across ages. Study as a whole: About one barcoded beta molecule per two T cells came from capture by template switching.

V shed 7 bases and J shed 3 bases, with 9 bases lying between them. In germline, CDR1 is DFQATT, CDR2 SNEGSKA (reference sequence). The CDR3 has 12 amino acids. Sample-barcoded 5' priming and a J-beta primer mix drove a second PCR of about 6 to 12 cycles. TCRdb re-called the 5' RACE reads through MiXCR, storing one row per CDR3 protein. The sample consists of under 800,000 distinct CDR3 sequences, approximately 43% of them appearing once. The clonotype comes from a woman in her sixties in good health. The sequenced sample was blood. V usage is TRBV20-1 and J usage is TRBJ2-2; tentatively, D is TRBD2 (6 bases). This chain's CDR3 is CSGTGDTGELFF. CDR3 coding DNA: TGCAGTGGAACGGGGGACACCGGGGAGCTGTTTTTT.